These 20 T cell receptor beta chains came from one sample sequenced in a study of PD-L1 blockade in urothelial cancer. Time point defined: peripheral blood 6 weeks after treatment start. The data were produced by immunoSEQ multiplex PCR, yet TCRdb's version contains in-frame clones alone and is incomplete. Here the sample spans under 55,000 clones, around 80% being singletons. Source: PBMCs, taken around atezolizumab (anti-PD-L1) treatment. These receptors originate from a man between 60 and 75 years old with urothelial cancer.

This sequence joins TRBV27 and TRBJ2-7, with 9 positions matching TRBD2. The V gene's germline CDR1 is MNHEY and CDR2 SMNVEV (reference sequence). Trimming at V came to 5 bases and at J to 4 bases, leaving 12 bases not matched to a gene. The length of the CDR3 is 16 residues. CDR3 amino acids: CASSNLKGTSRYEQYF. CDR3 nucleotides: TGTGCCAGCAGTAATCTAAAGGGGACTAGCAGATACGAGCAGTACTTC.

The chain is built from TRBV28 and TRBJ1-1; maybe TRBD1 (5 bases). The CDR3 length is 14 residues. Trimming removed 2 bases from V and 3 bases from J, with 10 bases in between. The germline V gene encodes CDR1 MDHEN and CDR2 SYDVKM. CDR3 region: CASSLVGGDTEAFF. Written as DNA, the CDR3 is TGTGCCAGCAGTTTAGTGGGAGGGGACACTGAAGCTTTCTTT.

This clone has only a few counts. The chain carries TRBV10-1 and TRBJ2-2; D ambiguous. V lost 3 bases to trimming and J lost 1 base, with 6 bases between them. Germline V lookup: CDR1 WNHNN, CDR2 SYGVQD (reference sequence). The CDR3 sequence is 14 residues long. CDR3 amino acids: CASSEYRNTGELFF. The CDR3 nucleotides are TGCGCCAGCAGTGAATACAGGAACACCGGGGAGCTGTTTTTT.

The CDR3 bases are TGTGCCAGCAGCCCCAGGCTGCGGGCGGTGAACACCGGGGAGCTGTTTTTT. It translates to CASSPRLRAVNTGELFF. This chain links TRBV4-2 with TRBJ2-2; TRBD2 might be the D (5 bases). The CDR3 consists of 17 residues. Trimming removed 4 bases from V and 1 base from J, with 16 bases in between. CDR1 is LGHNA and CDR2 is YNFKEQ in the germline V gene.

The V gene is TRBV19, the J gene TRBJ1-5; a weak D match, TRBD1 (5 bases). V lost 7 bases and J lost 7, with 14 bases in between. Germline CDR1 LNHDA, CDR2 SQIVND (reference sequence). The CDR3 is 13 amino acids. This CDR3 reads CASKDKGPQPQHF. CDR3 nucleotides: TGTGCCAGTAAGGACAAAGGCCCCCAGCCCCAGCATTTT.

The V gene is TRBV21-1, the J gene TRBJ2-7; the D call TRBD1 from the table was never checked on the DNA. TRBV21-1 is classified as a pseudogene. The CDR3 consists of 13 residues. The CDR3 DNA reads TGTGCCAAGACAGGGGGAAGCTCCTACGAGCAGTACTTC. Translating gives CAKTGGSSYEQYF.

This chain's CDR3 is CASSRRRGTEAFF. CDR3 bases: TGTGCCAGCAGTCGCCGGAGGGGCACTGAAGCTTTCTTT. This chain connects TRBV2 to TRBJ1-1, with TRBD1 as a possible D gene (5 bases). Germline V gene data show CDR1 as SNHLY and CDR2 as FYNNEI. The V gene lost 5 bases and the J gene lost 4 bases, with 11 bases spanning the gap. CDR3 length: 13 residues.

The chain is built from TRBV19 and TRBJ2-7, with 9 bases aligning to TRBD2. The CDR3 length is 18 residues. Germline loops: CDR1 LNHDA, CDR2 SQIVND (reference sequence). The trim removed 0 bases at V and 3 bases at J, leaving 12 bases unmatched. CDR3 in DNA: TGTGCCAGTAGTATAGACCCTCGGGGACTAGCCAAAGGCTACGAGCAGTACTTC. It is translated as CASSIDPRGLAKGYEQYF.

The gene calls are TRBV28 and TRBJ1-5; the D gene is possibly TRBD1 (5 bases). Germline V lookup: CDR1 MDHEN, CDR2 SYDVKM. The CDR3 contains 14 residues. The V end was cut by 3 bases, the J end by 7 bases, with 13 bases between. CDR3 nucleotides: TGTGCCAGCAGTTTGGGGCAGGGAGGCCAGCCCCAGCATTTT. It specifies CASSLGQGGQPQHF.

The J gene is TRBJ2-7, the V gene TRBV6-5; 7 bases map to TRBD1. V trimming: 7 bases; J trimming: 2 bases; junction bases outside the gene matches: 8. CDR1 is MNHEY and CDR2 is SVGAGI in the germline V gene. This CDR3 comprises 14 residues. CDR3 amino acids: CASTLQGSTYEQYF. DNA of the CDR3: TGTGCCAGCACATTACAGGGGTCGACCTACGAGCAGTACTTC.

The chain links TRBV10-2 to TRBJ2-7, with 7 bases fitting TRBD1. The ends lost 10 bases at V and 6 bases at J; junction bases unmatched: 6. The CDR3 covers 11 residues. Germline V gives CDR1 WSHSY, CDR2 SAAADI. In nucleotides, the CDR3 is TGCGCCACCGGACAGGTTCGCGAGCAGTACTTC. Translated, it gives CATGQVREQYF.

The chain couples TRBV2 to TRBJ1-2, with TRBD1 matching over 7 bases. The length of the CDR3 is 13 residues. Germline CDR1 is SNHLY and CDR2 is FYNNEI. The trim removed 5 bases at V and 6 bases at J, leaving 6 bases unmatched. For the CDR3, the DNA is TGTGCCAGCAGTCAACAGGGGAACAATGGCTACACCTTC. Translating it yields CASSQQGNNGYTF.

V gene TRBV19 combines with J gene TRBJ1-5; D remains ambiguous. Trimming removed 3 bases at V and 4 bases at J, with 7 bases between. From germline, CDR1 is LNHDA and CDR2 SQIVND (reference sequence). The CDR3 covers 13 residues. The CDR3 is CASSMVLNQPQHF. In DNA, the CDR3 is TGTGCCAGTAGTATGGTACTGAATCAGCCCCAGCATTTT.

The V gene is TRBV2, the J gene TRBJ1-1, with D maybe TRBD1 (5 bases). Germline loops: CDR1 SNHLY, CDR2 FYNNEI. V was cut by 3 bases and J by 0 bases, with 11 bases left in between. The CDR3 length is 15 residues. The CDR3 DNA reads as TGTGCCAGCAGTGACAATCGGGGGATGAACACTGAAGCTTTCTTT. The encoded protein is CASSDNRGMNTEAFF.

The genes are TRBV29-1 and TRBJ2-7, with TRBD2 matching 7 bases. V dropped 5 bases and J dropped 6; count of bases not matched to a gene: 16. The CDR3 extends over 15 amino acids. The germline CDR1 and CDR2 sequences are SQVTM and ANQGSEA. The CDR3 reads CSVTSPGRNRGEQYF. In DNA form, the CDR3 reads TGCAGCGTTACCTCACCCGGGAGGAATCGGGGCGAGCAGTACTTC.

The chain recombines TRBV29-1 with TRBJ2-7, with D possibly matching TRBD2 (7 bases). This CDR3 region has 10 residues. Germline CDR1 SQVTM, CDR2 ANQGSEA. V lost 6 bases, J lost 6 bases, and 9 bases lay in between. The CDR3 sequence: CSVGGLEQYF. The CDR3 DNA sequence: TGCAGCGTGGGGGGGCTCGAGCAGTACTTC.

V gene TRBV6-1 combines with J gene TRBJ1-1; maybe TRBD1 (5 bases). Trimming left V 5 bases short and J 2 bases short, with 9 bases between. The CDR3 contains 13 residues. CDR1 is MNHNS, CDR2 SASEGT, per germline. The CDR3 DNA reads TGTGCCAGCAGTCCTCAGGGAAACACTGAAGCTTTCTTT. Residues: CASSPQGNTEAFF.

This clone was seen a single time. This chain connects TRBV28 to TRBJ1-5; 10 positions match TRBD1. CDR3 size: 16 residues. Unmatched junction bases numbered 11, after V lost 6 bases and J lost 6 bases. Germline V gene sequence: CDR1 MDHEN, CDR2 SYDVKM. This CDR3 is CASSPRDRGRLQPQHF. CDR3 bases: TGTGCCAGCAGCCCCCGGGACAGGGGACGACTTCAGCCCCAGCATTTT.

The V gene is TRBV5-1, the J gene TRBJ1-2, with a weak D call TRBD1 (6 bases). CDR1 and CDR2 (germline): SGHRS, YFSETQ. The length of the CDR3 is 14 residues. V was trimmed by 1 base and J by 2 bases, leaving 9 bases between them. CDR3 sequence: CASSLSQGNYGYTF. The CDR3 nucleotides read TGCGCCAGCAGCTTGTCCCAGGGGAACTATGGCTACACCTTC.

The chain is built from TRBV28 and TRBJ1-2; TRBD1 matches 8 bases. The CDR3 covers 13 residues. Germline V CDR1 and CDR2: MDHEN, SYDVKM. V was pared by 5 bases and J by 8 bases, with 7 bases of the junction left unmatched. In DNA, the CDR3 is TGTGCCAGCAGTCCTCAGGGGGCTCAGGGCTACACCTTC. Amino acids: CASSPQGAQGYTF.